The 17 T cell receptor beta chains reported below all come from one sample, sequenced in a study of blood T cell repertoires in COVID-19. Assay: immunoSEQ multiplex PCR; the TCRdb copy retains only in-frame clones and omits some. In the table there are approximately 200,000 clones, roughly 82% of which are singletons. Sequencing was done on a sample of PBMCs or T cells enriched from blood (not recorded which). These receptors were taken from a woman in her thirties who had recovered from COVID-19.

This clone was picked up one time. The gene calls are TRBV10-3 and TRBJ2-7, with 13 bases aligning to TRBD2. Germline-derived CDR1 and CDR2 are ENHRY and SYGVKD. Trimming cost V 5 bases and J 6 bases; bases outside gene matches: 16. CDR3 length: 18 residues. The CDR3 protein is CAISKRLAGGVPRGEQYF. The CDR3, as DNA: TGTGCCATCAGTAAAAGACTAGCGGGAGGAGTTCCTCGAGGCGAGCAGTACTTC.

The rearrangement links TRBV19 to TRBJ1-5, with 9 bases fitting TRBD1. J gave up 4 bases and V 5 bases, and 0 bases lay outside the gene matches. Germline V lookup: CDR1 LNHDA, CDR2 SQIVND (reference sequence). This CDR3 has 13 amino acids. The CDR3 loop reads CASSGTGNQPQHF. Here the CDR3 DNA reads TGTGCCAGTAGTGGGACAGGGAATCAGCCCCAGCATTTT.

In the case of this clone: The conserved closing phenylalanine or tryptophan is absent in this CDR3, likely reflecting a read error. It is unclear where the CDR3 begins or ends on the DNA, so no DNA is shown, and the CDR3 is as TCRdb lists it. The CDR3 loop reads CASTERGTAWAP. The genes are TRBV6-1 and TRBJ2-7; the D call TRBD1 from the table was never checked on the DNA. The CDR3 is made up of 12 amino acids, end residues included. Germline CDR1 is MNHNS and CDR2 is SASEGT.

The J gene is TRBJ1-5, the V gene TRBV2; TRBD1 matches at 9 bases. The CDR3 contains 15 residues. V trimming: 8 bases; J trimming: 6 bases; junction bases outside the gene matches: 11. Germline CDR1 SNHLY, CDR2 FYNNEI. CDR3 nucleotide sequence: TGTGCCAGCCACGGGGGACAGGGAGAGGGTCAGCCCCAGCATTTT. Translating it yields CASHGGQGEGQPQHF.

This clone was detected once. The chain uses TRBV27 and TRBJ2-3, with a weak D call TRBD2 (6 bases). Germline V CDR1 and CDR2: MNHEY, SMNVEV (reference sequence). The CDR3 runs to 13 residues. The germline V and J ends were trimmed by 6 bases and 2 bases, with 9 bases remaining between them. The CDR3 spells CASRRRDTDTQYF. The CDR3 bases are TGTGCCAGCAGAAGGAGGGACACAGATACGCAGTATTTT.

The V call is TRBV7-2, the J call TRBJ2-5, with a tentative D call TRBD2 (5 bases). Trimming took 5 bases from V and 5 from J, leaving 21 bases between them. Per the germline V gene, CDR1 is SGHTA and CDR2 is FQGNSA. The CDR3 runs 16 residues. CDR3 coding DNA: TGTGCCAGCAGCCAATTCTCGAGAGGGATCGGTGAGACCCAGTACTTC. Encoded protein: CASSQFSRGIGETQYF.

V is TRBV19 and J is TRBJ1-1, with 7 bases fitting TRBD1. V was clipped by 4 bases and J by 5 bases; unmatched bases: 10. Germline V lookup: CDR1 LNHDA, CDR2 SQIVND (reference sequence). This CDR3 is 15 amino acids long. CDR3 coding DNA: TGTGCCAGTAGTACCCTAGAAGGGGGCTATACTGAAGCTTTCTTT. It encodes CASSTLEGGYTEAFF.

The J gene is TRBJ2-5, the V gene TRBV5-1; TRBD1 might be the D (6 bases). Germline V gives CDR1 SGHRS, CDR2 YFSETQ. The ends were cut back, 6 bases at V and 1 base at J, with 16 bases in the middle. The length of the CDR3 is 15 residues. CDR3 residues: CASNKRPRGQETQYF. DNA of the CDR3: TGCGCCAGCAACAAACGCCCCAGGGGCCAAGAGACCCAGTACTTC.

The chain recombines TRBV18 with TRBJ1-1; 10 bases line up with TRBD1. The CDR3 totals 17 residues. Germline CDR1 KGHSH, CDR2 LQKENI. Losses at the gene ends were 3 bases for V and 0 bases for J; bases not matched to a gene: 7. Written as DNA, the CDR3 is TGTGCCAGCTCACCCGGGACAGGGGTGCTGATGAACACTGAAGCTTTCTTT. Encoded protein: CASSPGTGVLMNTEAFF.

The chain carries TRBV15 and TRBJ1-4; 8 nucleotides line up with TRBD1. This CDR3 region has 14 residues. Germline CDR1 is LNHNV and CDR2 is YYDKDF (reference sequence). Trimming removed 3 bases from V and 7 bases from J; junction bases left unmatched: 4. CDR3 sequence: CATSRDRVSEKLFF. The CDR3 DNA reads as TGTGCCACCAGCAGGGACAGGGTGTCTGAAAAACTGTTTTTT.

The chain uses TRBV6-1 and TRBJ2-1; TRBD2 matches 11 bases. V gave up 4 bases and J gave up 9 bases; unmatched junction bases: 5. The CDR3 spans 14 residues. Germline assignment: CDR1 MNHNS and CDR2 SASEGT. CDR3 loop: CASSVAGGPFEQFF. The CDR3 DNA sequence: TGTGCCAGCAGTGTAGCGGGAGGGCCATTTGAGCAGTTCTTC.

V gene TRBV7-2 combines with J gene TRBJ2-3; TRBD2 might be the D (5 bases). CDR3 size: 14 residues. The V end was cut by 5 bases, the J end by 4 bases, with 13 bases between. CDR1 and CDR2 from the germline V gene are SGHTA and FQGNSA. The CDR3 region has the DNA TGTGCCAGCAGCCAGGAGTGGGGAGCAGATACGCAGTATTTT. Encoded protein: CASSQEWGADTQYF.

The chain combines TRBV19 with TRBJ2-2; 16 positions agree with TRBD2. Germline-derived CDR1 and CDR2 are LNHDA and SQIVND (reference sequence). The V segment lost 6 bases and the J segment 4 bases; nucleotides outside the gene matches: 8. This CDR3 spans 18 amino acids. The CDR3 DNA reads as TGTGCCAGTAGCACGAAGGGACTAGCGGGAGGGGGCACCGGGGAGCTGTTTTTT. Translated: CASSTKGLAGGGTGELFF.

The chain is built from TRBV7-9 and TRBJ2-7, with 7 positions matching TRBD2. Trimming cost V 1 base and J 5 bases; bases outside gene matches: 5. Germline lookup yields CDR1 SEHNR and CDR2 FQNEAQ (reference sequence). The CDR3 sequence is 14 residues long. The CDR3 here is CASSLVGLDHEQYF. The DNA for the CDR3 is TGTGCCAGCAGCTTAGTAGGACTAGACCACGAGCAGTACTTC. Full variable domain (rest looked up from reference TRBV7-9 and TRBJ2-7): DTGVSQNPRHKITKRGQNVTFRCDPISEHNRLYWYRQTLGQGPEFLTYFQNEAQLEKSRLLSDRFSAERPKGSFSTLEIQRTEQGDSAMYLCASSLVGLDHEQYFGPGTRLTVT.

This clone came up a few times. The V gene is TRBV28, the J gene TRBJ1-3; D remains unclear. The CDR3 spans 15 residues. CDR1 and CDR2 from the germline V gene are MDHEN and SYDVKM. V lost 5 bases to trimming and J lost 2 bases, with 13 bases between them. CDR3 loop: CASSTQNPAGNTIYF. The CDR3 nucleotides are TGTGCCAGCAGTACACAGAATCCTGCTGGAAACACCATATATTTT.

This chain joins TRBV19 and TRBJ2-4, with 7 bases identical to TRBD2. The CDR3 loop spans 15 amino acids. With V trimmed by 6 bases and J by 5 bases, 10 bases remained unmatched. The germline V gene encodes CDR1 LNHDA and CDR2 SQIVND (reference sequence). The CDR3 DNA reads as TGTGCCAGTAGGCGGGGGATAGCGACAGAAAACATTCAGTACTTC. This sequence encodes CASRRGIATENIQYF.

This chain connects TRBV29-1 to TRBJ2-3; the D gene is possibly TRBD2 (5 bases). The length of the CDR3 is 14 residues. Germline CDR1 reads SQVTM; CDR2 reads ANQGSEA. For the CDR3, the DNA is TGCAGTCTATTCCCAGCAGGACTGGCAGATACGCAGTATTTT. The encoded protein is CSLFPAGLADTQYF.